This T cell receptor beta chain comes out of a study of T cells in Graves' hyperthyroidism and ophthalmopathy. Study-level background: Peripheral blood was collected at initial diagnosis, before any treatment.

Over 18 months, lack of ophthalmopathy progression marked Graves' hyperthyroidism as stable. PBMCs stemmed from 8.5 to 10 ml fresh peripheral blood. Overall study findings and caveats: Most thyroid clonotypes that were expanded above 0.001 also turned up in blood.

There were TCR beta CDR3 regions amplified from RNA transcripts. When the TCR CDR3 underwent first-round RT-PCR, the HTBI primer set was used. TCRdb redid the calling of the multiplex PCR reads with MiXCR, one entry per CDR3 protein. In the table there are more than 600,000 distinct CDR3 sequences, 16% of which are singletons. In its sample, this clonotype was seen many times. Antigen: not known. V dropped 3 bases and J dropped 8; count of bases not matched to a gene: 8. The CDR3 contains 14 residues. CDR1 SGHTA and CDR2 FQGNSA come from the germline V gene. This chain joins TRBV7-2 and TRBJ2-3, with 7 bases that match TRBD1. Sequences were obtained from blood. The sequence derives from a man aged 18 to 30 with Graves' hyperthyroidism. The CDR3 loop reads CASSLRQGYSTQYF. In DNA, the CDR3 is TGTGCCAGCAGCTTGAGACAGGGATATAGTACGCAGTATTTT.